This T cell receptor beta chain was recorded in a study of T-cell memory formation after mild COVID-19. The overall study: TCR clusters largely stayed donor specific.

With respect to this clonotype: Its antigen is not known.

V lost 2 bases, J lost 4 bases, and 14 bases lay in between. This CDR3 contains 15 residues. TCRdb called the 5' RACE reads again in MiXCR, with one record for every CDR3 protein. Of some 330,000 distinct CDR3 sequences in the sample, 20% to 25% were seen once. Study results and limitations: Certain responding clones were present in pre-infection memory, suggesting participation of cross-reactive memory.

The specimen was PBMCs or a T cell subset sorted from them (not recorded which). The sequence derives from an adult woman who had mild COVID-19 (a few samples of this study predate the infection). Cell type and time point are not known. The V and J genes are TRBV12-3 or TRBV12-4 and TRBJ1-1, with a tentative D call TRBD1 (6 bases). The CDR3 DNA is TGTGCCAGCAGTTTAAGTTGGGGGGCCCTCACTGAAGCTTTCTTT. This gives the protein CASSLSWGALTEAFF.